This record looks at one TCR beta chain sequence and its context. It has no known antigen specificity. No base-level quality is on record; no much larger clone is a single base apart. The sample is drawn from a study of a mutant IDH1 vaccine in newly diagnosed glioma (dated by TCRdb to about 2021). Background on the whole study: Eight vaccinations were administered to patients in weeks 1, 3, 5, 7, 11, 15, 19 and 23, corresponding to visits V03 through V10. The roughly 33 treated patients were 62.5% male and about 40% female, with a mean age of approximately 40 years. Before enrollment, patients had received standard therapy of radiotherapy alone, temozolomide alone, or radiochemotherapy with temozolomide; most received the combination. For exploratory analyses, longitudinal TCRB deep sequencing was carried out in roughly 23 treated patients wherever samples were available. In the chemotherapy-containing groups, vaccination started alongside temozolomide cycles, whereas in patients who had radiotherapy alone it started 4-6 weeks after radiotherapy. Six visits were used for peripheral blood collection: V03 (baseline), V05, V07, V10, V12 and V13. The investigation overall reported the following: Changes in the top peripheral T cell clonotypes picked up by TCRB sequencing did not appear to be linked to pseudoprogression. It was noted by the authors that analyses of patient blood samples could not be reproduced owing to sample limitations. PBMC samples for TCRB deep sequencing were selected based on availability. Across multiple MHC alleles, vaccine-induced immune responses were seen in 93.3% of patients.

Libraries were constructed by the immunoSEQ multiplex PCR assay. Rearranged TCR beta chain sequences were amplified with the hsTCRB Kit following the manufacturer's protocol. TCRB libraries were sequenced on an Illumina MiSeq. As for the authors' bioinformatics: The kit vendor's proprietary platform handled demultiplexing, trimming and gene mapping. Held by TCRdb, this immuneACCESS table contains in-frame sequences only and omits some clones. Under half of the omission traces to an unresolved V gene where checked; the cause of the rest is unknown. That table is the source of V, J and clone size, and D and trimming were worked out from the DNA. Recorded for this sample are roughly 39,000 clones; approximately 80% of them occurred a single time. The ten largest clones capture 5.5% of the sample. CDR1 and CDR2 were assigned from the germline V gene as SGHTS and YDEGEE. V ends up 6 bases short and J 4 bases short, with an unmatched junction base count of 4. The CDR3 runs 13 amino acids, cysteine and phenylalanine included. Of the read, only the CDR3 DNA is kept; its 39 bases are in frame from base 1.

This sample's time point label indicates: week 5, during vaccination. Each vaccine dose was 300 ug of a 20-mer mutant IDH1 peptide in Montanide, given subcutaneously with topical imiquimod. The donors had newly diagnosed IDH1-mutant astrocytomas of WHO grade 3 or 4 that showed loss of nuclear ATRX. The samples were drawn from NOA16, a multicentre, single-arm, open-label phase I trial in Germany that tested a mutant IDH1 peptide vaccine in humans for the first time. Genomic DNA for TCRB sequencing was isolated from EDTA blood with the DNeasy Blood and Tissue Kit. The clonotype comes from a man aged 35-49 years with glioma. The V and J genes are TRBV5-8 and TRBJ1-5; 7 middle bases align to TRBD1. Sequences were derived from PBMCs, sampled from a glioma patient whose treatment included an IDH1 peptide vaccine. At the DNA level, the sequence is TGTGCCAGCACGATACAGGGGAATCAGCCCCAGCATTTT. The encoded protein is CASTIQGNQPQHF.